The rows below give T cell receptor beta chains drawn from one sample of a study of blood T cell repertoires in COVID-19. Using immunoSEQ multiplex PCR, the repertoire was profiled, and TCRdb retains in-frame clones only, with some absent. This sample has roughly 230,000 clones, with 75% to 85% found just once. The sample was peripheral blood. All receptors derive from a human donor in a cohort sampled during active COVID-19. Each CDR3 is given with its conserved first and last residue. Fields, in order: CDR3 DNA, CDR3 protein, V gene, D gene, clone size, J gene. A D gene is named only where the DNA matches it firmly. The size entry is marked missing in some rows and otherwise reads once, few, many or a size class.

CDR3 DNA: TGTGCCAGCAGGCCTACAGGGGGCGAGCACACCTTC
CDR3 protein: CASRPTGGEHTF
V gene: TRBV6-5
D gene: TRBD1
clone size: -
J gene: TRBJ1-2

CDR3 DNA: TGTGCCAGCAGAACCGGGACAGGGATCTACGAGCAGTACTTC
CDR3 protein: CASRTGTGIYEQYF
V gene: TRBV28
D gene: TRBD1
clone size: -
J gene: TRBJ2-7

CDR3 DNA: TGCAGCGGCATCCTAGCGGGACGATCTTACAATGAGCAGTTCTTC
CDR3 protein: CSGILAGRSYNEQFF
V gene: TRBV29-1
D gene: TRBD2
clone size: few
J gene: TRBJ2-1

CDR3 DNA: TGTGCCACTAGACGGGACAGGGCTTCGAAGACCCAGTACTTC
CDR3 protein: CATRRDRASKTQYF
V gene: TRBV19
D gene: TRBD1
clone size: many
J gene: TRBJ2-5

CDR3 DNA: TGTGCCAGCAGGGCGCGGGGTGGAGGAAATTCACCCCTCCACTTT
CDR3 protein: CASRARGGGNSPLHF
V gene: TRBV3-1/TRBV3-2
D gene: -
clone size: -
J gene: TRBJ1-6

CDR3 DNA: TGTGCCAGCAGCTTAGCGAGGACAGGTGGAAAACTGTTTTTT
CDR3 protein: CASSLARTGGKLFF
V gene: TRBV7-2
D gene: TRBD1
clone size: -
J gene: TRBJ1-4

CDR3 DNA: TGTGCCAGCAGCTTAGCGCTGCAGGGGAAATCCTACGAGCAGTACTTC
CDR3 protein: CASSLALQGKSYEQYF
V gene: TRBV7-9
D gene: -
clone size: -
J gene: TRBJ2-7

CDR3 DNA: TGTGCCAGCAGCTTGGCAGCGGACAATGAGCAGTTCTTC
CDR3 protein: CASSLAADNEQFF
V gene: TRBV7-9
D gene: -
clone size: -
J gene: TRBJ2-1

CDR3 DNA: TGTGCCACCAGCAGAGACCGCGAAGGGGTAGATACGCAGTATTTT
CDR3 protein: CATSRDREGVDTQYF
V gene: TRBV15
D gene: -
clone size: few
J gene: TRBJ2-3

CDR3 DNA: TGTGCCAGCAGTCCCCCCACCGGGACAGGGGCCATGCAGGGCACTGAAGCTTTCTTT
CDR3 protein: CASSPPTGTGAMQGTEAFF
V gene: TRBV28
D gene: TRBD1
clone size: many
J gene: TRBJ1-1

CDR3 DNA: TGTGCCAGTAGTATAGTCGGGCCCGGGGAAAAGGTCTTT
CDR3 protein: CASSIVGPGEKVF
V gene: TRBV19
D gene: -
clone size: -
J gene: TRBJ1-1

CDR3 DNA: TGTGCCAGCAGTCTAGGACAGGGTGGCCAGCCCCAGCATTTT
CDR3 protein: CASSLGQGGQPQHF
V gene: TRBV28
D gene: TRBD1
clone size: -
J gene: TRBJ1-5

CDR3 DNA: TGTGCCAGCAGCCACCGACAGGGCTTGCATGAAAAACTGTTTTTT
CDR3 protein: CASSHRQGLHEKLFF
V gene: TRBV11-1
D gene: TRBD1
clone size: -
J gene: TRBJ1-4

CDR3 DNA: TGTGCCAGCAGCTTGGTATTCAGCGGAGAAAGCACAGATACGCAGTATTTT
CDR3 protein: CASSLVFSGESTDTQYF
V gene: TRBV7-2
D gene: -
clone size: once
J gene: TRBJ2-3

CDR3 DNA: TGCGCCAGCAGCACAGGGATATTCTCCTACGAGCAGTACTTC
CDR3 protein: CASSTGIFSYEQYF
V gene: TRBV10-1
D gene: -
clone size: -
J gene: TRBJ2-7

CDR3 DNA: TGCAGCGTTTTTGACACCATGAACACTGAAGCTTTCTTT
CDR3 protein: CSVFDTMNTEAFF
V gene: TRBV29-1
D gene: -
clone size: -
J gene: TRBJ1-1

CDR3 DNA: TGTGCCACCAGCAGAGAACGAGTTAGCAATCAGCCCCAGCATTTT
CDR3 protein: CATSRERVSNQPQHF
V gene: TRBV15
D gene: -
clone size: -
J gene: TRBJ1-5

CDR3 DNA: TGTGCCAGCAGCCGCTGGGAGAGGAATGAGCAGTTCTTC
CDR3 protein: CASSRWERNEQFF
V gene: TRBV5-4
D gene: -
clone size: -
J gene: TRBJ2-1

CDR3 DNA: TGTGCCAGCAGCCAAGATCAGGGTCCCCTCTATGGCTACACCTTC
CDR3 protein: CASSQDQGPLYGYTF
V gene: TRBV3-1/TRBV3-2
D gene: -
clone size: once
J gene: TRBJ1-2

CDR3 DNA: TGTGCCAGTAGTGTCCGGGATACGCAGTATTTT
CDR3 protein: CASSVRDTQYF
V gene: TRBV19
D gene: -
clone size: -
J gene: TRBJ2-3

CDR3 DNA: TGTGCCAGCAGAAGGCAGGGGATGATCGAGCAGTTCTTC
CDR3 protein: CASRRQGMIEQFF
V gene: TRBV6-5
D gene: -
clone size: -
J gene: TRBJ2-1

CDR3 DNA: TGTGCCAGCAGTCTCCGGGACACTAATAATTCACCCCTCCACTTT
CDR3 protein: CASSLRDTNNSPLHF
V gene: TRBV27
D gene: -
clone size: -
J gene: TRBJ1-6

CDR3 DNA: TGTGCCAGCAGCCCAGGGTTCGAGCAGTACTTC
CDR3 protein: CASSPGFEQYF
V gene: TRBV7-9
D gene: -
clone size: few
J gene: TRBJ2-7

CDR3 DNA: TGTGCCAGCAGTTTTTTCGGGACTAGCGGGAGTGAGCAGTACTTC
CDR3 protein: CASSFFGTSGSEQYF
V gene: TRBV28
D gene: TRBD2
clone size: -
J gene: TRBJ2-7

CDR3 DNA: TGTGCCAGCAGCCAAGGGAGAGGATCTGGCTACACCTTC
CDR3 protein: CASSQGRGSGYTF
V gene: TRBV3-1/TRBV3-2
D gene: -
clone size: -
J gene: TRBJ1-2

CDR3 DNA: TGTGCCAGCTCACCACCGGGGAGGGCGGAGACCCAGTACTTC
CDR3 protein: CASSPPGRAETQYF
V gene: TRBV18
D gene: TRBD2
clone size: -
J gene: TRBJ2-5

CDR3 DNA: TGTGCCAGCAGCTTTTCCGCCAGGGGCATCGCCGGGGAGCTGTTTTTT
CDR3 protein: CASSFSARGIAGELFF
V gene: TRBV11-3
D gene: -
clone size: once
J gene: TRBJ2-2

CDR3 DNA: TGTGCCAGCAGCGTAGGAGTCGACACCGGGGAGCTGTTTTTT
CDR3 protein: CASSVGVDTGELFF
V gene: TRBV9
D gene: -
clone size: -
J gene: TRBJ2-2

CDR3 DNA: TGTGCCGCCAGGGGTGCCGGGACTGAAGCTTTCTTT
CDR3 protein: CAARGAGTEAFF
V gene: TRBV2
D gene: -
clone size: few
J gene: TRBJ1-1

CDR3 DNA: TGTGCCAGCCCTCCGGGACTAACGAACACCGGGGAGCTGTTTTTT
CDR3 protein: CASPPGLTNTGELFF
V gene: TRBV18
D gene: TRBD2
clone size: -
J gene: TRBJ2-2

CDR3 DNA: TGTGCCAGCAGTCTCCAGGGGGATCAGCCCCAGCATTTT
CDR3 protein: CASSLQGDQPQHF
V gene: TRBV6-6
D gene: TRBD1
clone size: -
J gene: TRBJ1-5

CDR3 DNA: TGCGCCAGCAGCCGGGACAGCCAAGAGACCCAGTACTTC
CDR3 protein: CASSRDSQETQYF
V gene: TRBV10-1
D gene: TRBD1
clone size: -
J gene: TRBJ2-5

CDR3 DNA: TGTGCCAGCAGCCTGGATAAGGGACAGGGGACCCACCTGAGCTCCTACAATGAGCAGTTCTTC
CDR3 protein: CASSLDKGQGTHLSSYNEQFF
V gene: TRBV21-1
D gene: -
clone size: -
J gene: TRBJ2-1

CDR3 DNA: TGCGCCAGCACCCCGGGACAGGAGTACTATGGCTACACCTTC
CDR3 protein: CASTPGQEYYGYTF
V gene: TRBV5-1
D gene: TRBD1
clone size: -
J gene: TRBJ1-2

CDR3 DNA: TGTGCCAGCCGCCCGACTAGCGGGAAAACCTACGAGCAGTACTTC
CDR3 protein: CASRPTSGKTYEQYF
V gene: TRBV6-5
D gene: TRBD2
clone size: -
J gene: TRBJ2-7

CDR3 DNA: TGTGCCAGCAGCTTAGCGAGGGAACAGCTCTCTGGAAACACCATATATTTT
CDR3 protein: CASSLAREQLSGNTIYF
V gene: TRBV7-9
D gene: -
clone size: -
J gene: TRBJ1-3

CDR3 DNA: TGCGCCAGCAGCCAAGGACAGGACCGGACAGATACGCAGTATTTT
CDR3 protein: CASSQGQDRTDTQYF
V gene: TRBV4-1
D gene: -
clone size: -
J gene: TRBJ2-3